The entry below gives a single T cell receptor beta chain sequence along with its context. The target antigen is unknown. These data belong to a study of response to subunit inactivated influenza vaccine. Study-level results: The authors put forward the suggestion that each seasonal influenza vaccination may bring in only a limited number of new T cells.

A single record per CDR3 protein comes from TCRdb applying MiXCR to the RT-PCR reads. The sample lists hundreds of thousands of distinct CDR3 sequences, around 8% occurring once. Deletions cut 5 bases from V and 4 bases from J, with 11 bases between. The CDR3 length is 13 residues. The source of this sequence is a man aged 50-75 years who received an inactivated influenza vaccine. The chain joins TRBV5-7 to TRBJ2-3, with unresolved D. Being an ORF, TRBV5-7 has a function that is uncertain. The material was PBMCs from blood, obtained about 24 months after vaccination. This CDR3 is CASRRAFADTQYF. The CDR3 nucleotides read TGTGCCAGCAGAAGGGCCTTTGCAGATACGCAGTATTTT.